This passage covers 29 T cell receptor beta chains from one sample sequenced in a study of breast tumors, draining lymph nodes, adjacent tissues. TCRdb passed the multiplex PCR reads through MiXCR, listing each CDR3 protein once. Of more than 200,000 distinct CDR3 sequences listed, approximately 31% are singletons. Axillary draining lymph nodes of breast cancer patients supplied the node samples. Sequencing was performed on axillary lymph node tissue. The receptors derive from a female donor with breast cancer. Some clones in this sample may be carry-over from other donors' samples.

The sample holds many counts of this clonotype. The CDR3 sequence: CASSGTGSYEQYF. In DNA, the CDR3 is TGTGCCAGCAGCGGGACAGGTTCCTACGAGCAGTACTTC. The chain joins TRBV7-9 to TRBJ2-7, with TRBD1 identical over 8 bases. Germline CDR1 reads SEHNR; CDR2 reads FQNEAQ (reference sequence). The CDR3 loop spans 13 amino acids. Germline trimming cut 5 bases from V and 1 base from J; bases unmatched to any gene: 1.

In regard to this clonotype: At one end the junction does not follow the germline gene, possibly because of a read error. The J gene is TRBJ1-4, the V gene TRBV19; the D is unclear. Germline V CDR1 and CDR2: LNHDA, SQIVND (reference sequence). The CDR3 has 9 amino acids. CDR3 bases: TGTGCCAGTATCCCCAAATCTGCCTTT. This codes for CASIPKSAF.

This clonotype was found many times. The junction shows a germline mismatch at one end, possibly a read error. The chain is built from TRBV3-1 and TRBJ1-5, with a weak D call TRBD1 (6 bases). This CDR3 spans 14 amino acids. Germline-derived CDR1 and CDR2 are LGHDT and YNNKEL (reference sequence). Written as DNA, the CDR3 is TGCGCCAGCAGCTTGGGAGGGGGGGGTCAGCCCCAGCATTTT. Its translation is CASSLGGGGQPQHF.

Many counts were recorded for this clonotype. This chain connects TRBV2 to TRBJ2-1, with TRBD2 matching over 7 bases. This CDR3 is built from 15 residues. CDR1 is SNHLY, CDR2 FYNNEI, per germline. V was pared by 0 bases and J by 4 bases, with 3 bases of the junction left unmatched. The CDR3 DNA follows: TGTGCCAGCAGTGAAGCTAGCGGGCTATACAATGAGCAGTTCTTC. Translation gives CASSEASGLYNEQFF.

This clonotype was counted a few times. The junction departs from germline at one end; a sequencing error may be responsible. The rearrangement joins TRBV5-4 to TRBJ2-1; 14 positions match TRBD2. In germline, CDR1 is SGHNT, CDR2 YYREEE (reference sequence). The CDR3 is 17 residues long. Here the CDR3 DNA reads TGTGCCAGCAGCCGGGACAGGGGGACTAGCGGGAGAAATGGGCAGTTCTTC. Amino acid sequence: CASSRDRGTSGRNGQFF. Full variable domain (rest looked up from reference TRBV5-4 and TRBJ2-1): ETGVTQSPTHLIKTRGQQVTLRCSSQSGHNTVSWYQQALGQGPQFIFQYYREEENGRGNFPPRFSGLQFPNYSSELNVNALELDDSALYLCASSRDRGTSGRNGQFFGPGTRLTVL.

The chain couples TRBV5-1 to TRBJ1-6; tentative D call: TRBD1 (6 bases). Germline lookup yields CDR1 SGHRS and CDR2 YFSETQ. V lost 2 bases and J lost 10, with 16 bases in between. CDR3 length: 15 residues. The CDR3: CASSLLRGAGSPLHF. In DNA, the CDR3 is TGCGCCAGCAGCTTATTACGGGGGGCAGGGTCACCCCTCCACTTT.

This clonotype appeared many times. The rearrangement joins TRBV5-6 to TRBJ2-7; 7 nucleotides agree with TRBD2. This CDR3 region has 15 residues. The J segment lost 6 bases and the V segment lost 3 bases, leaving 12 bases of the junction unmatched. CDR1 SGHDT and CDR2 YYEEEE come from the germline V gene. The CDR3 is CASSSGRERLGEQYF. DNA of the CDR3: TGTGCCAGCAGCTCGGGGCGGGAGCGGCTGGGCGAGCAGTACTTC.

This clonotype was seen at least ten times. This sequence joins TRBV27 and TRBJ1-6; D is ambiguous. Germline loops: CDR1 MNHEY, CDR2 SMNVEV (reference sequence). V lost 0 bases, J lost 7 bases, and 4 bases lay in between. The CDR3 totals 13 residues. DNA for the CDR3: TGTGCCAGCAGTTTATCGTGGAATTCACCCCTCCACTTT. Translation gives CASSLSWNSPLHF.

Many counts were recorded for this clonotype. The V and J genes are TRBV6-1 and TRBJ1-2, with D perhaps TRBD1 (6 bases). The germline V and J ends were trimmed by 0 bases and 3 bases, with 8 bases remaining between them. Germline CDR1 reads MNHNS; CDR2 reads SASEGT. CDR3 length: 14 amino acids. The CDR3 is CASSEADRYYGYTF. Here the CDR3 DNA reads TGTGCCAGCAGTGAAGCAGACAGGTACTATGGCTACACCTTC.

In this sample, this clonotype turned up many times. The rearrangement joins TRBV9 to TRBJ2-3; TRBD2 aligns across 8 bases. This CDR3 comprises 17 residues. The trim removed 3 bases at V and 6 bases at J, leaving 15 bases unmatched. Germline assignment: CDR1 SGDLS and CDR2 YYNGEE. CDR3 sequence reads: CASSGGGLAGGSDTQYF. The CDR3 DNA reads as TGTGCCAGCAGCGGCGGTGGACTAGCCGGGGGAAGTGATACGCAGTATTTT.

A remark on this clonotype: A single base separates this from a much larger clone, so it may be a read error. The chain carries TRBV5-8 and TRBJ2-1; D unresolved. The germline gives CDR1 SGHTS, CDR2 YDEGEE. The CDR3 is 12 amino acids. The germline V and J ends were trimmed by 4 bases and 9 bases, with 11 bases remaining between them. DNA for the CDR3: TGTGCCAGCAGCCCGAACTTCACTGAGCAGTTCTTC. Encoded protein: CASSPNFTEQFF.

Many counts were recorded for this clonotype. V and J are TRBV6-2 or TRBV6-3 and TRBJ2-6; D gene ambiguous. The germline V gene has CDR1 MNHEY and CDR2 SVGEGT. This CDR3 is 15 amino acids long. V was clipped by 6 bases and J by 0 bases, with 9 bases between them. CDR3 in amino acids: CASRRSVSGANVLTF. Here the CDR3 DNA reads TGTGCCAGCAGAAGGAGTGTCTCTGGGGCCAACGTCCTGACTTTC.

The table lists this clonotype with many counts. The CDR3 DNA is TGTGCCAGCAGACTAGCGGGAGGGCTCTCGAATACGCAGTATTTT. Translating it yields CASRLAGGLSNTQYF. V usage is TRBV2 and J usage is TRBJ2-3, with 13 bases aligning to TRBD2. Germline values: CDR1 SNHLY, CDR2 FYNNEI. The CDR3 is 15 residues long. V lost 6 bases, J lost 7 bases, and 7 bases stayed unmatched. The variable domain in full, completed from reference TRBV2 and TRBJ2-3, reads EPEVTQTPSHQVTQMGQEVILRCVPISNHLYFYWYRQILGQKVEFLVSFYNNEISEKSEIFDDQFSVERPDGSNFTLKIRSTKLEDSAMYFCASRLAGGLSNTQYFGPGTRLTVL.

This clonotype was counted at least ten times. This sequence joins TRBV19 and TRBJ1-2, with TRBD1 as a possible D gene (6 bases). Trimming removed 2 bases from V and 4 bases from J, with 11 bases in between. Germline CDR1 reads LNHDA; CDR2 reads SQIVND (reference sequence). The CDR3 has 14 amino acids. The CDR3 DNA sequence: TGTGCCAGTAGTATATATAGCAGGGGCTATGGCTACACCTTC. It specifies CASSIYSRGYGYTF. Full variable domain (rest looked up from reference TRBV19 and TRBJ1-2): DGGITQSPKYLFRKEGQNVTLSCEQNLNHDAMYWYRQDPGQGLRLIYYSQIVNDFQKGDIAEGYSVSREKKESFPLTVTSAQKNPTAFYLCASSIYSRGYGYTFGSGTRLTVV.

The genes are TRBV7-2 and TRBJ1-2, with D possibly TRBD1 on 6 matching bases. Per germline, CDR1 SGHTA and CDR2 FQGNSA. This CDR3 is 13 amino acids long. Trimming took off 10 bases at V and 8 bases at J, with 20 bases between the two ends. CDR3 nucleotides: TGTGCCACCAAACAGGGAGGCGCCTACGGCTACACCTTC. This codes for CATKQGGAYGYTF. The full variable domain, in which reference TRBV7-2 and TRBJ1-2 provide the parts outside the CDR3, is GAGVSQSPSNKVTEKGKDVELRCDPISGHTALYWYRQSLGQGLEFLIYFQGNSAPDKSGLPSDRFSAERTGGSVSTLTIQRTQQEDSAVYLCATKQGGAYGYTFGSGTRLTVV.

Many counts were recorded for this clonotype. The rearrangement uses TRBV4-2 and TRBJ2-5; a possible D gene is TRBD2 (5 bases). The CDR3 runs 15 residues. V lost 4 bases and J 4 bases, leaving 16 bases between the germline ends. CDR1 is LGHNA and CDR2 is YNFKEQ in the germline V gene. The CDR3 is CASSPRTGRTETQYF. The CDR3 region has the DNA TGTGCCAGCAGCCCACGGACGGGAAGGACAGAGACCCAGTACTTC.

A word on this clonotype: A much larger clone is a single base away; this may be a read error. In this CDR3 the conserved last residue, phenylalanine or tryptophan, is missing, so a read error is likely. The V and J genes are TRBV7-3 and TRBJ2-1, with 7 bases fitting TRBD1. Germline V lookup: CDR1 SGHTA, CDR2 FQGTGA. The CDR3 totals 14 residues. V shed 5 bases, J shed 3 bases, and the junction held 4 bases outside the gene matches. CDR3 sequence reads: CASSQGGVYNEQFL. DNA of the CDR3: TGTGCCAGCAGCCAAGGGGGCGTCTACAATGAGCAGTTCCTC.

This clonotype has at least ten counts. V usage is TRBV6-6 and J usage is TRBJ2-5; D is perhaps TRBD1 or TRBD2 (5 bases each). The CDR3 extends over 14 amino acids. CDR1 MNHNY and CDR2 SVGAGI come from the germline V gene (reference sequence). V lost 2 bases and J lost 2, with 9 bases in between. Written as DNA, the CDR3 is TGTGCCAGCAGTTACGGGACGGAACAAGAGACCCAGTACTTC. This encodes CASSYGTEQETQYF.

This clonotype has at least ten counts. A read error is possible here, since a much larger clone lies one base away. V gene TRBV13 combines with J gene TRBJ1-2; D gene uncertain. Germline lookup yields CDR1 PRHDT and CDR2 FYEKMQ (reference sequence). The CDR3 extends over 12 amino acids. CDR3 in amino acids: CASSLPPERIYF. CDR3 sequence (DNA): TGTGCCAGCAGCTTACCACCAGAGCGGATCTACTTC.

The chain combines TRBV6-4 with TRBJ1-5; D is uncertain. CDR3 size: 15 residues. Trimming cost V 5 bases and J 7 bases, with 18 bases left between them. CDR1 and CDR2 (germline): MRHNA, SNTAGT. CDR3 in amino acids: CASSHKSGRVQPQHF. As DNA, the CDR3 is TGTGCCAGCAGTCATAAAAGCGGGAGGGTACAGCCCCAGCATTTT.

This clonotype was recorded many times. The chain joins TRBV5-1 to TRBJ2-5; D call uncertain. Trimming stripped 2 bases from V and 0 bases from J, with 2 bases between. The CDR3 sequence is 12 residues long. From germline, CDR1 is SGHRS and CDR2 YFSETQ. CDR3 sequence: CASSFNQETQYF. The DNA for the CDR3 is TGCGCCAGCAGCTTTAACCAAGAGACCCAGTACTTC.

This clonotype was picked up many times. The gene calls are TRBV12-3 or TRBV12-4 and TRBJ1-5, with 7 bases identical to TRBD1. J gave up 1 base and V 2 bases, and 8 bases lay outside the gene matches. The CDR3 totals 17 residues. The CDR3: CASSLSDRMLSNQPQHF. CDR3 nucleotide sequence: TGTGCCAGCAGTTTATCGGACAGGATGTTGAGCAATCAGCCCCAGCATTTT.

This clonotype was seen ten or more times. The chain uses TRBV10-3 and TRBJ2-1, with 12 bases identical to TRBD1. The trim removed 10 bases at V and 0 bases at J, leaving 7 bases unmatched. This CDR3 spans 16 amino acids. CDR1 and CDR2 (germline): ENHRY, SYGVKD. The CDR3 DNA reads TGTGCCACTGGGACAGGGGGCCGTAGCTCCTACAATGAGCAGTTCTTC. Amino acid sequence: CATGTGGRSSYNEQFF.

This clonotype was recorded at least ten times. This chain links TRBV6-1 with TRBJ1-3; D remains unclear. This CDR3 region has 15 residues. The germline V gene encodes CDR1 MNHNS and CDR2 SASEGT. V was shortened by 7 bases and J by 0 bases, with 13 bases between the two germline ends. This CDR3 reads CASTLGRASGNTIYF. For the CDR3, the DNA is TGTGCCAGCACCCTTGGCCGGGCCTCTGGAAACACCATATATTTT.

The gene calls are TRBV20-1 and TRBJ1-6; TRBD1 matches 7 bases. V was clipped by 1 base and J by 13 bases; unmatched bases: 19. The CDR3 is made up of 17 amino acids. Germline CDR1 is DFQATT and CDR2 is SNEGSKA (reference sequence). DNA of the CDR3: TGCAGTGCTAGAGTGGTACAGGGGAAGTCAGCTTCTTCGCCCCTCCACTTT. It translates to CSARVVQGKSASSPLHF.

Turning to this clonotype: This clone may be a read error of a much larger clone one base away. The CDR3 sequence is CAGSVGTGNYEQYF. The CDR3 DNA reads as TGTGCCGGTTCCGTAGGGACAGGGAACTACGAGCAGTACTTC. The chain recombines TRBV28 with TRBJ2-7; 9 nucleotides align to TRBD1. Trimming took 11 bases from V and 3 from J; bases not matched to a gene: 11. The CDR3 has 14 amino acids. CDR1 is MDHEN and CDR2 is SYDVKM in the germline V gene.

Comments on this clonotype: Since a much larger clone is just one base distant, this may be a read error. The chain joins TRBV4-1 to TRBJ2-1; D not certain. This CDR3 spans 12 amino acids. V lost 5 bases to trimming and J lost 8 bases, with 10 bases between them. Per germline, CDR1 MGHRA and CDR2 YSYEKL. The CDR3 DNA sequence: TGCGCCAGCAGCATCGGGCACGATGAGCAGTTCTTC. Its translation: CASSIGHDEQFF.

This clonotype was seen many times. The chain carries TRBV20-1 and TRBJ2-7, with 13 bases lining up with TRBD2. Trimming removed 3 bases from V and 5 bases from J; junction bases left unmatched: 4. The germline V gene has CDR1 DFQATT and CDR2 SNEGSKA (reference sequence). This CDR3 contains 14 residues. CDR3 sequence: CSARGLAGRDEQYF. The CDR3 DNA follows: TGCAGTGCTAGGGGACTAGCGGGAAGGGACGAGCAGTACTTC.

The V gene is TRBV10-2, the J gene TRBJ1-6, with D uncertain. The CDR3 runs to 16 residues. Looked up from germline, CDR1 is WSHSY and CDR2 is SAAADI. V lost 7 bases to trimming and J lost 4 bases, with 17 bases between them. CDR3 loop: CASKEGFGRYNSPLHF. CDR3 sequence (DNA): TGCGCCAGCAAGGAGGGATTCGGACGATATAATTCACCCCTCCACTTT.